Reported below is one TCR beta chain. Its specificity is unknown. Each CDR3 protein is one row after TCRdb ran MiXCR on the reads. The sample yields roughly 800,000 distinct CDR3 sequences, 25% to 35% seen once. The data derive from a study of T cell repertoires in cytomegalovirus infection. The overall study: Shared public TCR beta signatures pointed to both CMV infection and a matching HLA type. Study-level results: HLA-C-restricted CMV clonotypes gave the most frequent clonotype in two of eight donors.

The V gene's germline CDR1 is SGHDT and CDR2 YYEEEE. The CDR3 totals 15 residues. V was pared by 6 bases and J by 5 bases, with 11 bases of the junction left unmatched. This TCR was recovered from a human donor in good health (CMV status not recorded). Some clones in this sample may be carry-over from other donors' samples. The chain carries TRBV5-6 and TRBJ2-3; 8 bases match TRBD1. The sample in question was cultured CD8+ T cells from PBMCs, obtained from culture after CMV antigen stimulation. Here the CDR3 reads CASTVRQGPRDTQYF. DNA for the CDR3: TGTGCCAGCACAGTAAGACAGGGGCCGAGAGATACGCAGTATTTT.